This TCR beta chain is from a study of human T cells and chemical hapten exposure. General observations from the study: Clustering by CDR3 similarity yielded significantly more large clusters from expanded TCRs than controls.

Germline CDR1 SEHNR, CDR2 FQNEAQ (reference sequence). CDR3 size: 14 residues. V was pared by 4 bases and J by 5 bases, with 8 bases of the junction left unmatched. As to this clonotype: Its antigen is not identified.

Regarding time point: patch test 1, 2 weeks after DPC sensitization. This sample's treatment: therapeutic diphenylcyclopropenone sensitization with weekly scalp DPC. TCRdb reprocessed the RACE reads with MiXCR, giving one entry per CDR3 protein. Among around 300,000 distinct CDR3 sequences, approximately 6.3% were seen once, and the ten largest hold 8.4%. The TCR sequence derives from a woman aged 18-29 years with alopecia areata. Some clones in this sample may be carry-over from other donors' samples. This chain uses TRBV7-9 with TRBJ2-7, with 7 bases aligning to TRBD1. The material sequenced was whole blood, taken in connection with sensitization to the hapten diphenylcyclopropenone (DPC). The CDR3 DNA reads TGTGCCAGCAGCTCCACGGCTCAGGGGGACGAGCAGTACTTC. Translating it yields CASSSTAQGDEQYF.